This TCR beta chain comes out of a study of cytomegalovirus exposure and HLA in healthy donors. The PCR was carried out with 60 Vbeta primers and 13 Jbeta primers. The protocol was immunoSEQ multiplex PCR, while the TCRdb copy is restricted to in-frame clones and leaves out a portion. Seen here are approximately 92,000 clones, around 85% observed once, and the top ten hold approximately 1.1%. A single count supports this clone. V was pared by 0 bases and J by 1 base, with 11 bases between. The CDR3 totals 16 residues. CDR1 and CDR2 (germline): SGHAT, FQNNGV. The specimen sequenced was PBMCs. This receptor was taken from a girl between 2 and 10 years old in good health and CMV-seropositive. The chain links TRBV11-2 to TRBJ2-3, with D unresolved. The CDR3 DNA reads TGTGCCAGCAGCTTAGATCGCCGCCTAGGCACAGATACGCAGTATTTT. Encoded protein: CASSLDRRLGTDTQYF.